This T cell receptor beta chain came from a study of T cells in Graves' hyperthyroidism and ophthalmopathy. Study-level findings and limits: Most thyroid clonotypes expanded above 0.001 appeared in blood too.

Amplified TCR beta CDR3 regions derived from RNA transcripts. HTBI primers were the set used in a first-round RT-PCR of the TCR CDR3. TCRdb passed the multiplex PCR reads through MiXCR, listing each CDR3 protein once. The sample has over 400,000 distinct CDR3 sequences, under 25% seen once. This CDR3 comprises 14 residues. V was pared by 3 bases and J by 7 bases, with 15 bases between. This clonotype was detected many times. What it binds is not known. For the diagnoses, clinical symptoms, serum thyroxine and TRAb, thyroid ultrasound and orbital computed tomography were used. The chain carries TRBV12-3 or TRBV12-4 and TRBJ2-5; D is perhaps TRBD2 (5 bases). The source is a woman in her sixties or seventies with Graves' ophthalmopathy. The specimen was blood. The CDR3 DNA sequence: TGTGCCAGCAGTTTTTGGCTTAGCGAAGCGACCCAGTACTTC. Amino acids: CASSFWLSEATQYF.